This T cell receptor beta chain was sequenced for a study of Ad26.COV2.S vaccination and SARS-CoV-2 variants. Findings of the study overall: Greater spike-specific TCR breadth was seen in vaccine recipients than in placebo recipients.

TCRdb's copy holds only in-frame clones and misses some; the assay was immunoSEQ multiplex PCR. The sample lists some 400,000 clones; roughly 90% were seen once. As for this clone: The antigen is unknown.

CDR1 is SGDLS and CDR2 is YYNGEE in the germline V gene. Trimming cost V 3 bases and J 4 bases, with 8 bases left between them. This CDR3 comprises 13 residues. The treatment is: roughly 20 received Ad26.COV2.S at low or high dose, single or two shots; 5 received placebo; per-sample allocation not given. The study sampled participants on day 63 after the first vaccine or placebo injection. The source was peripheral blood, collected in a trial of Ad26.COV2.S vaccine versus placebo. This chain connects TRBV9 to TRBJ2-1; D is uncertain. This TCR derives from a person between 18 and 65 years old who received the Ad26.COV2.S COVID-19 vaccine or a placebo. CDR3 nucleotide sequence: TGTGCCAGCAGCGCCTCATTATACAATGAGCAGTTCTTC. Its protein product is CASSASLYNEQFF.